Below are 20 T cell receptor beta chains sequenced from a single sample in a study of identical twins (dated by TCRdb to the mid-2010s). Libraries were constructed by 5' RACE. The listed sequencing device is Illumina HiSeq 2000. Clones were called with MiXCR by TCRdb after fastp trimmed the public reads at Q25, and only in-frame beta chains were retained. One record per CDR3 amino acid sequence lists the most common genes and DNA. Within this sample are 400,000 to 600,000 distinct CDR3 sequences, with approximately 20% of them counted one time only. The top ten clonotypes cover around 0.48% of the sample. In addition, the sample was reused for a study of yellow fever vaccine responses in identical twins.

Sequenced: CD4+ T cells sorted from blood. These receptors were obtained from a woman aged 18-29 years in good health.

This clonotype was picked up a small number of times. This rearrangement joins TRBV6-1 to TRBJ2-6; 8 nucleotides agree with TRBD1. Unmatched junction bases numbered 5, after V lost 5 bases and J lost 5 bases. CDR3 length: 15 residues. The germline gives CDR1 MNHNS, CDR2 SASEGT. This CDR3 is CASSPQGARANVLTF. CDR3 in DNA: TGTGCCAGCAGTCCCCAGGGGGCTCGGGCCAACGTCCTGACTTTC.

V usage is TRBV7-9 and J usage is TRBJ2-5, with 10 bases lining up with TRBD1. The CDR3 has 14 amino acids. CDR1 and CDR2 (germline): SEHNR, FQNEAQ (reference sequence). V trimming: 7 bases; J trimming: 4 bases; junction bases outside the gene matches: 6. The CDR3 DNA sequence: TGTGCCAGCACCGAGACAGGGGGCGCAGAGACCCAGTACTTC. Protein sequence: CASTETGGAETQYF.

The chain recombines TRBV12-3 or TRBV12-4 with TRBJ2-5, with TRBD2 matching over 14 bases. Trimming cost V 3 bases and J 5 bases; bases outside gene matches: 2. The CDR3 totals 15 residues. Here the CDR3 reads CASSFRLAGGETQYF. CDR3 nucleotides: TGTGCCAGCAGTTTTCGACTAGCGGGAGGGGAGACCCAGTACTTC.

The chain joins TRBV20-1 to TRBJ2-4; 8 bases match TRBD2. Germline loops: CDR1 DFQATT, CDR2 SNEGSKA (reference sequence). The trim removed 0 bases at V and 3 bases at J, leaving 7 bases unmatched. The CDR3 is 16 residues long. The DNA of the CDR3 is TGCAGTGCTAGAGATGACCAGCGGGGGATCAAAAACATTCAGTACTTC. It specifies CSARDDQRGIKNIQYF.

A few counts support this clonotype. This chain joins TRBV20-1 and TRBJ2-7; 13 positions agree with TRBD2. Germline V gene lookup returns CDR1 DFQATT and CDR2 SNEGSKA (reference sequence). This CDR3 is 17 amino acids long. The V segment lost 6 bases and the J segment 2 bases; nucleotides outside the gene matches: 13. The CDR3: CSAKPGLAGSPAYEQYF. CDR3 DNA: TGCAGTGCGAAGCCGGGACTAGCGGGATCCCCGGCCTACGAGCAGTACTTC.

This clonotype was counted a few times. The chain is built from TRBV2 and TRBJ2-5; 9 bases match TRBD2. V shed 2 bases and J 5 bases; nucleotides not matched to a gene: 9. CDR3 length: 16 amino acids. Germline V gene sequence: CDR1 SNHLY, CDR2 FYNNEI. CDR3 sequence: CASSEWLAGPRETQYF. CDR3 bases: TGTGCCAGCAGTGAATGGCTAGCGGGGCCCCGGGAGACCCAGTACTTC.

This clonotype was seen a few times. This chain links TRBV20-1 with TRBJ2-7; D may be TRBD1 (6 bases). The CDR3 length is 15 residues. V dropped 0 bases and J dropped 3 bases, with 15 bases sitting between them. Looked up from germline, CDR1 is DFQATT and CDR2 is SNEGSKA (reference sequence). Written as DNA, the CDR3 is TGCAGTGCTAGAGATAGTGGGGACATATACTACGAGCAGTACTTC. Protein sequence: CSARDSGDIYYEQYF.

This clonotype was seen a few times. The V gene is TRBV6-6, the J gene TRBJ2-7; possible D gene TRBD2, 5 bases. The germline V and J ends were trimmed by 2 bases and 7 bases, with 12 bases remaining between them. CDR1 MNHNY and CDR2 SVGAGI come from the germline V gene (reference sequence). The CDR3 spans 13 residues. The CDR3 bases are TGTGCCAGCAGTTACGGGGAGTCGGGGGAGCAGTACTTC. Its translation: CASSYGESGEQYF.

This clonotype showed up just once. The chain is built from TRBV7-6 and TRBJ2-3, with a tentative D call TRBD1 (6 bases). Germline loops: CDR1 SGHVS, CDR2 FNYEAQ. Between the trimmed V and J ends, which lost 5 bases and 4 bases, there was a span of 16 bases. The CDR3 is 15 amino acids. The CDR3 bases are TGTGCCAGCAGCATCCGGGACACCTACGCAGATACGCAGTATTTT. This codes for CASSIRDTYADTQYF.

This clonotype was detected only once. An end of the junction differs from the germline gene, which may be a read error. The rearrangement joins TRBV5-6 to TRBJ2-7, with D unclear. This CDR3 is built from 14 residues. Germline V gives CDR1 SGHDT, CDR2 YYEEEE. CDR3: CAISPGLLGYEQYF. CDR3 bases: TGTGCCATCAGCCCCGGGCTACTCGGCTACGAGCAGTACTTC.

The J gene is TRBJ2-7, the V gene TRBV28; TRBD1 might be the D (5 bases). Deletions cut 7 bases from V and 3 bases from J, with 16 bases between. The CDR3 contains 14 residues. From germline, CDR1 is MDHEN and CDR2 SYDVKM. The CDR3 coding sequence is TGTGCCAGCACCCCTCGGGCAGGGCTCTACGAGCAGTACTTC. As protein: CASTPRAGLYEQYF. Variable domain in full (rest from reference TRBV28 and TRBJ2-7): DVKVTQSSRYLVKRTGEKVFLECVQDMDHENMFWYRQDPGLGLRLIYFSYDVKMKEKGDIPEGYSVSREKKERFSLILESASTNQTSMYLCASTPRAGLYEQYFGPGTRLTVT.

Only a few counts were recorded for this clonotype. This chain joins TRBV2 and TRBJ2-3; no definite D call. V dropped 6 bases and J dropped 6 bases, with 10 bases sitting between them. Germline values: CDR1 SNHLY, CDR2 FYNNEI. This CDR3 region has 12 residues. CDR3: CASRLRPDTQYF. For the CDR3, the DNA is TGTGCCAGCAGACTCCGGCCGGATACGCAGTATTTT.

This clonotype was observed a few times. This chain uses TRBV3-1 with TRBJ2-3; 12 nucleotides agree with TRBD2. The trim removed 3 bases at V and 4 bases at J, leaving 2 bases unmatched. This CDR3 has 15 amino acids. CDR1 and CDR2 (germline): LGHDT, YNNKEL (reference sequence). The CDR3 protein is CASSHTSGGSDTQYF. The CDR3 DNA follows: TGTGCCAGCAGCCACACTAGCGGGGGGTCAGATACGCAGTATTTT.

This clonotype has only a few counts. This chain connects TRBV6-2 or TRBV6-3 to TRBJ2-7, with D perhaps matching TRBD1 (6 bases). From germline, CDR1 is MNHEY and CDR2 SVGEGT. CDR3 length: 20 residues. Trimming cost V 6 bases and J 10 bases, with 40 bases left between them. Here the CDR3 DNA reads TGTGCCAGCAGAGCCCGGACAGTCCCCCTCTTGCGGCAGTCGGGATTTCCCCAGTACTTC. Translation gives CASRARTVPLLRQSGFPQYF.

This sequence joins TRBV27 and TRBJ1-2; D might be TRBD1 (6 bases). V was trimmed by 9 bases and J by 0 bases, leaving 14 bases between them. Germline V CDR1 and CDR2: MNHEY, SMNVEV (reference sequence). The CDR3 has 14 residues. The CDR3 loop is CASKTGQSNYGYTF. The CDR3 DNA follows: TGTGCCAGTAAAACTGGACAGTCTAACTATGGCTACACCTTC.

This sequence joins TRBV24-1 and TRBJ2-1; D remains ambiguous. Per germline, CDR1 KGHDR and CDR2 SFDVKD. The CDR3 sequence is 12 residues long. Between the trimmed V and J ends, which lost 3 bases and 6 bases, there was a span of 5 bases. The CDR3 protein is CATSDPLNEQFF. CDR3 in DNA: TGTGCCACCAGTGATCCCCTCAATGAGCAGTTCTTC.

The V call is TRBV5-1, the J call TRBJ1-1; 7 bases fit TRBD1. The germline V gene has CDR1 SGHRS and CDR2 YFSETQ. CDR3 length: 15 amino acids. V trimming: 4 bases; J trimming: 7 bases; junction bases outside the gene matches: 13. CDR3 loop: CASSATGPKVNEAFF. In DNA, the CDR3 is TGCGCCAGCAGCGCGACAGGGCCCAAGGTGAATGAAGCTTTCTTT.

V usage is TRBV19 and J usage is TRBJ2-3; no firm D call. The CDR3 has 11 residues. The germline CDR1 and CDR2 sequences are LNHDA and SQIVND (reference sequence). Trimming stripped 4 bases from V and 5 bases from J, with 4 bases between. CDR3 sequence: CASSNLDTQYF. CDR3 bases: TGTGCCAGTAGTAATTTAGATACGCAGTATTTT.

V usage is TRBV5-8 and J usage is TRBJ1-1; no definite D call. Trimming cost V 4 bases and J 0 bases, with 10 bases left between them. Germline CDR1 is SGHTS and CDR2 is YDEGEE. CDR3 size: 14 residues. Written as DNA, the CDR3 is TGTGCCAGCAGCCTTCGCTCACTGAACACTGAAGCTTTCTTT. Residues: CASSLRSLNTEAFF.

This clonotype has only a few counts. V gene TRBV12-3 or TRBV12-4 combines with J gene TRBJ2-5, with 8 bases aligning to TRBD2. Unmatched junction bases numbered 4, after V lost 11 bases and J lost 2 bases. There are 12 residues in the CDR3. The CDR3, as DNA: TGTGCCTGCCGGGGGGGACAAGAGACCCAGTACTTC. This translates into CACRGGQETQYF.